The rows below give T cell receptor beta chains drawn from one sample of a study of blood T cell repertoires in COVID-19. Only in-frame clones appear in the TCRdb table, and some are missing; sequencing was by immunoSEQ multiplex PCR. Seen here are over 150,000 clones, more than 75% observed once, and the top ten hold 0.85% to 1.2%. The sequencing sample was made of peripheral blood. The receptor set was obtained from a man aged 35-49 years with acute or convalescent COVID-19. Both conserved end residues are part of each CDR3. A D gene is named only where the DNA matches it firmly. Not all rows give a size; the values are once, few, many and, for expanded clones, a class.

J gene: TRBJ1-5; V gene: TRBV6-2/TRBV6-3; D gene: .; clone size: .; CDR3 DNA: TGTGCCAGCAGTTACGGGGCTGACAGCCGTCTTTTATTT; CDR3 protein: CASSYGADSRLLF
J gene: TRBJ1-2; V gene: TRBV5-6; D gene: .; clone size: .; CDR3 DNA: TGTGCCAGCAGCTTCACCCCCGGGTCCTATGGCTACACCTTC; CDR3 protein: CASSFTPGSYGYTF
J gene: TRBJ1-2; V gene: TRBV5-6; D gene: TRBD1; clone size: once; CDR3 DNA: TGTGCCAGCAGGGAGACAGGGACGGTGAACTATGGCTACACCTTC; CDR3 protein: CASRETGTVNYGYTF
J gene: TRBJ1-1; V gene: TRBV2; D gene: .; clone size: .; CDR3 DNA: TGTGCCAGCAGTAAAGTCCGGGGAGCGAACACTGAAGCTTTCTTT; CDR3 protein: CASSKVRGANTEAFF
J gene: TRBJ1-1; V gene: TRBV6-5; D gene: TRBD1; clone size: .; CDR3 DNA: TGTGCCAGCAGGAGGGACCCAGGGGGACCTGAAGCTTTCTTT; CDR3 protein: CASRRDPGGPEAFF
J gene: TRBJ1-1; V gene: TRBV4-1; D gene: TRBD1; clone size: .; CDR3 DNA: TGCGCCAGCAGCCAAGATCGACAGGGATACACTGAAGCTTTCTTT; CDR3 protein: CASSQDRQGYTEAFF
J gene: TRBJ1-6; V gene: TRBV30; D gene: .; clone size: .; CDR3 DNA: TGTGCCTGGAGTTCCCACGGTTTCCTCCACTTT; CDR3 protein: CAWSSHGFLHF
J gene: TRBJ2-7; V gene: TRBV11-3; D gene: .; clone size: .; CDR3 DNA: TGTGCCAGCAGCCCTCGGCGGGGGACATACGAGCAGTACTTC; CDR3 protein: CASSPRRGTYEQYF
J gene: TRBJ2-1; V gene: TRBV3-1/TRBV3-2; D gene: TRBD2; clone size: .; CDR3 DNA: TGTGCCAGCAGCCAGACGGGGAGGGCTAGCGCCAACAATGAGCAGTTCTTC; CDR3 protein: CASSQTGRASANNEQFF
J gene: TRBJ1-1; V gene: TRBV6-1; D gene: .; clone size: few; CDR3 DNA: TGTGCCAGCATTCAGAATACGTGGAACACTGAAGCTTTCTTT; CDR3 protein: CASIQNTWNTEAFF
J gene: TRBJ1-2; V gene: TRBV20-1; D gene: .; clone size: .; CDR3 DNA: TGCAGTGCTAGTTTGGGGCCCTTTAACTATGGCTACACCTTC; CDR3 protein: CSASLGPFNYGYTF
J gene: TRBJ1-1; V gene: TRBV6-5; D gene: .; clone size: .; CDR3 DNA: TGTGCCAGCAGTTATGGGCAGAACACTGAAGCTTTCTTT; CDR3 protein: CASSYGQNTEAFF
J gene: TRBJ1-1; V gene: TRBV5-1; D gene: .; clone size: .; CDR3 DNA: TGCGCCAGCAGGGCACTCTCCGGAGACACTGAAGCTTTCTTT; CDR3 protein: CASRALSGDTEAFF
J gene: TRBJ2-7; V gene: TRBV6-6; D gene: .; clone size: .; CDR3 DNA: TGTGCCAGCAGTTACCCCAGGGGCCCTACCTACGAGCAGTACTTC; CDR3 protein: CASSYPRGPTYEQYF
J gene: TRBJ1-1; V gene: TRBV6-6; D gene: .; clone size: .; CDR3 DNA: TGTGCCAGCAGTTACCGACAGGAGAGGGGTGAAGCTTTCTTT; CDR3 protein: CASSYRQERGEAFF
J gene: TRBJ2-3; V gene: TRBV27; D gene: .; clone size: .; CDR3 DNA: TGTGCCAGCAGTTTTGGCGGGGGCTCGACAGATACGCAGTATTTT; CDR3 protein: CASSFGGGSTDTQYF
J gene: TRBJ2-5; V gene: TRBV30; D gene: .; clone size: few; CDR3 DNA: TGTGCCTGGAGTGTACGGAGACAAGAGACCCAGTACTTC; CDR3 protein: CAWSVRRQETQYF
J gene: TRBJ1-3; V gene: TRBV6-1; D gene: .; clone size: .; CDR3 DNA: TGTGCCAGCAGTGAAGGGGCAAACACCATATATTTT; CDR3 protein: CASSEGANTIYF
J gene: TRBJ1-2; V gene: TRBV3-1/TRBV3-2; D gene: TRBD1; clone size: once; CDR3 DNA: TGTGCCAGCAGCCAAGAATATCAGACAGGGTTGTATGGCTACACCTTC; CDR3 protein: CASSQEYQTGLYGYTF
J gene: TRBJ2-3; V gene: TRBV4-1; D gene: .; clone size: few; CDR3 DNA: TGCGCCAGCAGCTTACAGGGTGTCGGGACAGATACGCAGTATTTT; CDR3 protein: CASSLQGVGTDTQYF
J gene: TRBJ1-6; V gene: TRBV10-3; D gene: .; clone size: .; CDR3 DNA: TGTGCCATCAGTGAGCGGGGAGGTAATTCACCCCTCCACTTT; CDR3 protein: CAISERGGNSPLHF
J gene: TRBJ2-5; V gene: TRBV5-1; D gene: .; clone size: .; CDR3 DNA: TGCGCCAGCAGCTTGTCTGGGAGTACGGAGACCCAGTACTTC; CDR3 protein: CASSLSGSTETQYF
J gene: TRBJ2-2; V gene: TRBV11-2; D gene: TRBD2; clone size: .; CDR3 DNA: TGTGCCAGCAGCGCCCGACTAGCGGCTGGTGCCGGGGAGCTGTTTTTT; CDR3 protein: CASSARLAAGAGELFF